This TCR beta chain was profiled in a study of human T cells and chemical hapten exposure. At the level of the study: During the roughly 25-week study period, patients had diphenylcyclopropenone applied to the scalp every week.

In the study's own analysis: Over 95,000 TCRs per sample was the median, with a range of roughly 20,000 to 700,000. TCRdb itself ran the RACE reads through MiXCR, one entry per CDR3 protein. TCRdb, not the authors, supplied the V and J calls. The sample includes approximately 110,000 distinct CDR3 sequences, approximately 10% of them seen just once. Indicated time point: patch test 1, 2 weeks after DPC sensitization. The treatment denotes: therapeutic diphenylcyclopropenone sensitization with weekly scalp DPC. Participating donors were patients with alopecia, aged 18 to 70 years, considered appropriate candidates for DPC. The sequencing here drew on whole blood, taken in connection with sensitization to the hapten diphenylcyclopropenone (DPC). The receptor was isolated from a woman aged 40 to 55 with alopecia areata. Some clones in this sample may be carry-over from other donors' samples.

CDR3 region: CASSSPPGSYEQYF. The DNA for the CDR3 is TGTGCCAGCAGTTCACCCCCCGGTTCCTACGAGCAGTACTTC. The chain carries TRBV28 and TRBJ2-7; D uncertain. The CDR3 is 14 amino acids. The V end lost 4 bases, the J end lost 1 base, and 11 bases lay between the germline ends. The germline gives CDR1 MDHEN, CDR2 SYDVKM.